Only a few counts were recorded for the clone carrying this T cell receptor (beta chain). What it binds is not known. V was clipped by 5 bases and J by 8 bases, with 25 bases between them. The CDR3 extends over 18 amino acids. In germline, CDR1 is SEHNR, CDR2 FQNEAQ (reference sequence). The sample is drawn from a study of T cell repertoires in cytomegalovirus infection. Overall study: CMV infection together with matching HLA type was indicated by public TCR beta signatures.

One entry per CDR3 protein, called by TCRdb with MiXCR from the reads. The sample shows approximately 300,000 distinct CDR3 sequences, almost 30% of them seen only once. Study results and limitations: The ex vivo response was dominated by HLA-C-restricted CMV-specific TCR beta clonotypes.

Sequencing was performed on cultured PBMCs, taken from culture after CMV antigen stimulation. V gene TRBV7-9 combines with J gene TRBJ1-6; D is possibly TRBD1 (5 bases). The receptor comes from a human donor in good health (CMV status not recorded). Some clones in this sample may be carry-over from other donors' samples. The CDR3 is CASSASPEIWAQDSPLHF. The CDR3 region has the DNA TGTGCCAGCAGCGCCTCCCCCGAGATATGGGCACAGGATTCACCCCTCCACTTT.